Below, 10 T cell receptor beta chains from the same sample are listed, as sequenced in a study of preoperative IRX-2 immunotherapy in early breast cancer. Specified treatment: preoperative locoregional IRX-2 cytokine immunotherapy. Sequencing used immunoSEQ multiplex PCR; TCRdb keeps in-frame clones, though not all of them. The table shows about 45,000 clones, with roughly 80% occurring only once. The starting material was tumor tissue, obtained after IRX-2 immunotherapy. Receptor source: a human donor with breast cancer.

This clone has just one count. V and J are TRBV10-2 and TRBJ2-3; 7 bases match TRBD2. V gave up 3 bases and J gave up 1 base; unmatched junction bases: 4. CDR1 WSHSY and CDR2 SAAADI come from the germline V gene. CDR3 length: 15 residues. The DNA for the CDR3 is TGCGCCAGCAGTGACCCCCTAGCGGGCACAGATACGCAGTATTTT. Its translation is CASSDPLAGTDTQYF.

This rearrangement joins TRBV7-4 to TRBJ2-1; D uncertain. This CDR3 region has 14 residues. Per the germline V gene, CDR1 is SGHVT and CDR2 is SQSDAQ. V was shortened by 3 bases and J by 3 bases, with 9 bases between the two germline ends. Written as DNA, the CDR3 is TGTGCCAGCAGCTTTGCAAACAGCTACAATGAGCAGTTCTTC. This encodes CASSFANSYNEQFF.

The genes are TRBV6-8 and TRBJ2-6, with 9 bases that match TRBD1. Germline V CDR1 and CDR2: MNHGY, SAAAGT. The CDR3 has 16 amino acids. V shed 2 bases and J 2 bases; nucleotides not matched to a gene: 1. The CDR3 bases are TGTGCCAGCAGTTACCGACAGGGGGCTGGGGCCAACGTCCTGACTTTC. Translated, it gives CASSYRQGAGANVLTF.

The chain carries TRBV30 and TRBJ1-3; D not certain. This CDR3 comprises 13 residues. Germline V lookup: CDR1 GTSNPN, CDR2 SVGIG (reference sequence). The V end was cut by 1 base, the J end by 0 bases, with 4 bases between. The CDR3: CAWSDFSGNTIYF. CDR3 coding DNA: TGTGCCTGGAGTGACTTCTCTGGAAACACCATATATTTT.

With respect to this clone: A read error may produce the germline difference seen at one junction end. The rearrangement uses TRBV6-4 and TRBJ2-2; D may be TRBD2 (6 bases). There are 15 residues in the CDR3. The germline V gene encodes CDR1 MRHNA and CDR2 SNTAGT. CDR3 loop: CAISELAGNTGELFF. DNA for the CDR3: TGTGCCATCAGTGAGTTGGCGGGAAACACCGGGGAGCTGTTTTTT.

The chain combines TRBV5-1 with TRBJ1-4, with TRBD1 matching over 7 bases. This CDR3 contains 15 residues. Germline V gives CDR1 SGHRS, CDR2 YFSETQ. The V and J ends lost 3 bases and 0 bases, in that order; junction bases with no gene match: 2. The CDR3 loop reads CASSSTGATNEKLFF. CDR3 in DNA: TGCGCCAGCAGCTCAACAGGGGCAACTAATGAAAAACTGTTTTTT.

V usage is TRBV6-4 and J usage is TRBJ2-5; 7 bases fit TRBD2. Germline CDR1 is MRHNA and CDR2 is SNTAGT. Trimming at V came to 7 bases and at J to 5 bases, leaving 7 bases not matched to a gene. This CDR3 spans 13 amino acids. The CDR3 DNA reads TGTGCCAGCACTATACTAGCGTGGGAGACCCAGTACTTC. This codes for CASTILAWETQYF.

The CDR3 protein is CASSPQATVNTEAFF. CDR3 nucleotides: TGCGCCAGCAGCCCCCAGGCGACAGTGAACACTGAAGCTTTCTTT. The chain recombines TRBV5-1 with TRBJ1-1, with D possibly matching TRBD1 (5 bases). CDR1 is SGHRS, CDR2 YFSETQ, per germline. V lost 4 bases, J lost 0 bases, and 13 bases lay in between. The CDR3 extends over 15 amino acids.

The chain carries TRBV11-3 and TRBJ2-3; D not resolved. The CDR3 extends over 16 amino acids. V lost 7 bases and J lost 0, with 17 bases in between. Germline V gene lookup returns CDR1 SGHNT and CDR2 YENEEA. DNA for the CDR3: TGTGCCAGCACCGTGGGTGGGGATATGAGCACAGATACGCAGTATTTT. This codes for CASTVGGDMSTDTQYF.

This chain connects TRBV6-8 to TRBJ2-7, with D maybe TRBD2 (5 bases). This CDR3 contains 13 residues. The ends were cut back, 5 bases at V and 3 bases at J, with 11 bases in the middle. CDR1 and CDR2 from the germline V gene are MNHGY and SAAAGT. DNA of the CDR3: TGTGCCAGCAGTGCGATCGAGGGCTACGAGCAGTACTTC. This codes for CASSAIEGYEQYF.